One sample yielded the 14 T cell receptor beta chains listed below, sequenced in a study of blood T cell repertoires in COVID-19. The assay was immunoSEQ multiplex PCR, and TCRdb's table has in-frame clones only and misses some. The sample lists under 150,000 clones; about 87% were seen once. Sequencing was performed on peripheral blood. The receptors come from a human donor in a cohort sampled during active COVID-19.

This clone was observed a single time. The chain uses TRBV6-1 and TRBJ2-3; TRBD2 aligns across 9 bases. This CDR3 region has 15 residues. Germline CDR1 reads MNHNS; CDR2 reads SASEGT. V shed 1 base and J 1 base; nucleotides not matched to a gene: 0. The CDR3 sequence is CASSEERGGTDTQYF. CDR3 sequence (DNA): TGTGCCAGCAGTGAAGAGCGGGGGGGCACAGATACGCAGTATTTT.

This chain links TRBV10-3 with TRBJ2-3, with D possibly matching TRBD1 (8 bases). The ends were cut back, 6 bases at V and 2 bases at J, with 18 bases in the middle. CDR1 is ENHRY, CDR2 SYGVKD, per germline. This CDR3 contains 16 residues. The DNA for the CDR3 is TGTGCCATCAGCCGACTAGCAGGGGGCACCACAGATACGCAGTATTTT. Translated, it gives CAISRLAGGTTDTQYF.

The chain carries TRBV5-4 and TRBJ1-1; TRBD1 might be the D (6 bases). Germline CDR1 is SGHNT and CDR2 is YYREEE (reference sequence). The V end lost 4 bases, the J end lost 3 bases, and 19 bases lay between the germline ends. The CDR3 runs to 16 residues. The CDR3 DNA reads TGTGCCAGCAGCCCTCCTCCACAGGGAGCCTACACTGAAGCTTTCTTT. It translates to CASSPPPQGAYTEAFF.

The chain joins TRBV28 to TRBJ1-2; D is unclear. Trimming left V 6 bases short and J 3 bases short, with 17 bases between. This CDR3 has 15 amino acids. Germline V gene sequence: CDR1 MDHEN, CDR2 SYDVKM. The CDR3 here is CASSLTGGGYYGYTF. For the CDR3, the DNA is TGTGCCAGCAGCCTCACCGGAGGAGGGTACTATGGCTACACCTTC.

The rearrangement links TRBV9 to TRBJ1-2; no firm D call. Germline V gene data show CDR1 as SGDLS and CDR2 as YYNGEE. Trimming stripped 1 base from V and 0 bases from J, with 10 bases between. The CDR3 extends over 15 amino acids. The CDR3: CASSVSRRANYGYTF. CDR3 nucleotide sequence: TGTGCCAGCAGCGTATCGAGGAGAGCTAACTATGGCTACACCTTC.

This clone was observed a handful of times. The J gene is TRBJ2-2, the V gene TRBV19; possible D gene TRBD1, 5 bases. CDR3 length equals 14 residues. V was pared by 7 bases and J by 5 bases, with 14 bases between. CDR1 LNHDA and CDR2 SQIVND come from the germline V gene (reference sequence). CDR3 loop: CASKGRVGTGELFF. The CDR3 DNA is TGTGCCAGTAAGGGCAGGGTTGGAACCGGGGAGCTGTTTTTT.

The rearrangement uses TRBV4-1 and TRBJ2-7, with 8 bases that match TRBD1. This CDR3 comprises 14 residues. With V trimmed by 2 bases and J by 6 bases, 6 bases remained unmatched. Germline CDR1 is MGHRA and CDR2 is YSYEKL. The chain's CDR3 is CASSQYTGGREQYF. The CDR3 DNA reads TGCGCCAGCAGCCAATACACAGGGGGACGCGAGCAGTACTTC.

The chain uses TRBV27 and TRBJ2-1; 15 bases match TRBD2. V lost 5 bases and J lost 9; bases outside the gene matches: 11. The CDR3 length is 17 residues. The germline CDR1 and CDR2 sequences are MNHEY and SMNVEV (reference sequence). The CDR3 bases are TGTGCCAGCAGTATTCGGACTAGCGGGGGGGGAAGGGCTGAGCAGTTCTTC. It codes for CASSIRTSGGGRAEQFF.

The table lists this clone with a count of one. V is TRBV12-3 or TRBV12-4 and J is TRBJ2-1, with D possibly matching TRBD2 (5 bases). Between the trimmed V and J ends, which lost 5 bases and 2 bases, there was a span of 7 bases. This CDR3 region has 13 residues. CDR3: CASSGSTYNEQFF. Here the CDR3 DNA reads TGTGCCAGCAGTGGGAGTACCTACAATGAGCAGTTCTTC.

The J gene is TRBJ2-1, the V gene TRBV6-4; the match to TRBD2 covers 7 bases. V was pared by 2 bases and J by 8 bases, with 9 bases of the junction left unmatched. This CDR3 contains 15 residues. Germline loops: CDR1 MRHNA, CDR2 SNTAGT. The CDR3 DNA reads as TGTGCCAGCAGTGACAGGGGCGGGGGTAATGATGAGCAGTTCTTC. This codes for CASSDRGGGNDEQFF.

This chain links TRBV7-9 with TRBJ1-2; D perhaps matches TRBD1 (5 bases). The germline V gene has CDR1 SEHNR and CDR2 FQNEAQ (reference sequence). Trimming cost V 4 bases and J 4 bases, with 13 bases left between them. The CDR3 has 14 residues. CDR3 sequence (DNA): TGTGCCAGCAGCTACGGCCGGCAGGGCTATGGCTACACCTTC. It is translated as CASSYGRQGYGYTF.

This clone was detected once. V gene TRBV27 combines with J gene TRBJ1-5; D gene uncertain. V gave up 3 bases and J gave up 3 bases, with 6 bases separating them. The CDR3 runs to 13 residues. The germline V gene has CDR1 MNHEY and CDR2 SMNVEV (reference sequence). The CDR3 here is CASSFSTNQPQHF. The CDR3 nucleotides are TGTGCCAGCAGTTTTAGTACCAATCAGCCCCAGCATTTT.

The chain employs TRBV7-9 and TRBJ1-4; D gene uncertain. The V gene's germline CDR1 is SEHNR and CDR2 FQNEAQ (reference sequence). CDR3 length: 15 amino acids. Trimming shortened V by 1 base and J by 8 bases, and 14 bases separated the two germline ends. For the CDR3, the DNA is TGTGCCAGCAGCTTAGAACGAGGTTTTGAGGAAAAACTGTTTTTT. This translates into CASSLERGFEEKLFF.

The chain links TRBV4-2 to TRBJ1-3; D gene unclear. V was shortened by 5 bases and J by 0 bases, with 5 bases between the two germline ends. The germline V gene encodes CDR1 LGHNA and CDR2 YNFKEQ. The CDR3 has 13 residues. The CDR3 reads CASSSYSGNTIYF. CDR3 coding DNA: TGTGCCAGCAGCTCCTACTCTGGAAACACCATATATTTT.